The 32 T cell receptor beta chains listed next were all sequenced from one sample in a study of tumor-infiltrating lymphocytes in localized non-small cell lung cancer. Sequenced by immunoSEQ multiplex PCR; TCRdb stores in-frame clones only, minus some. The sample lists some 15,000 clones; 78% were seen once. Sequencing was done on a sample of lung tumor tissue. The receptors were sampled from a human donor with non-small cell lung cancer.

The genes are TRBV10-3 and TRBJ2-5, with 10 bases aligning to TRBD2. The CDR3 is made up of 16 amino acids. Trimming cost V 0 bases and J 5 bases; bases outside gene matches: 6. Germline V CDR1 and CDR2: ENHRY, SYGVKD. The CDR3 loop is CAISESYLAGDETQYF. In DNA, the CDR3 is TGTGCCATCAGTGAGTCTTACCTAGCGGGGGATGAGACCCAGTACTTC.

The chain uses TRBV18 and TRBJ2-7; D ambiguous. Germline V gives CDR1 KGHSH, CDR2 LQKENI. The CDR3 is 13 amino acids. V lost 3 bases and J lost 7, with 13 bases in between. The CDR3 DNA follows: TGTGCCAGCTCACCCGGCAGGTCGCGAGAGCAGTACTTC. Translating gives CASSPGRSREQYF.

V and J are TRBV18 and TRBJ2-5, with TRBD1 identical over 8 bases. The DNA end is more similar to TRBJ2-7, so the J call may be wrong. This CDR3 has 15 amino acids. CDR1 is KGHSH and CDR2 is LQKENI in the germline V gene. CDR3 in DNA: TGTGCCAGCTCACCCTTTTCGACAGGGGCCTACGAGCAGTACTTC. It codes for CASSPFSTGAYEQYF.

The chain is built from TRBV15 and TRBJ2-7; 7 bases are a match to TRBD1. The junction had 8 bases not matched to a gene; V was cut back by 5 bases and J by 1 base. The CDR3 covers 15 residues. Germline V CDR1 and CDR2: LNHNV, YYDKDF (reference sequence). CDR3 loop: CATSGRDRLSYEQYF. In DNA form, the CDR3 reads TGTGCCACCAGCGGCCGGGACAGACTTTCCTACGAGCAGTACTTC.

This chain connects TRBV7-2 to TRBJ2-7, with 10 bases identical to TRBD2. There are 14 residues in the CDR3. The germline CDR1 and CDR2 sequences are SGHTA and FQGNSA. After removal of 5 bases from V and 3 bases from J, the junction contained 4 bases not matched to a gene. The CDR3 here is CASSILAGNYEQYF. The CDR3 DNA reads TGTGCCAGCAGCATACTAGCGGGGAACTACGAGCAGTACTTC.

The genes are TRBV5-6 and TRBJ2-5; TRBD1 matches at 9 bases. The DNA end is more similar to TRBJ2-7, so the J call may be wrong. The germline gives CDR1 SGHDT, CDR2 YYEEEE. CDR3 length: 13 residues. CDR3 region: CASTVQGASEQYF. The CDR3 bases are TGTGCCAGCACGGTACAGGGGGCGAGCGAGCAGTACTTC.

V gene TRBV11-2 combines with J gene TRBJ1-1, with unresolved D. V lost 5 bases and J lost 3, with 7 bases in between. The CDR3 runs 12 residues. CDR1 is SGHAT and CDR2 is FQNNGV in the germline V gene. CDR3 protein: CASSEGYTEAFF. The DNA of the CDR3 is TGTGCCAGCAGCGAGGGATACACTGAAGCTTTCTTT.

This clone has just one count. V is TRBV6-4 and J is TRBJ2-1; D remains unclear. The germline gives CDR1 MRHNA, CDR2 SNTAGT. This CDR3 is built from 15 residues. V was shortened by 2 bases and J by 0 bases, with 8 bases between the two germline ends. DNA for the CDR3: TGTGCCAGCAGTGACGAGCCTAGCTCCTACAATGAGCAGTTCTTC. As protein: CASSDEPSSYNEQFF.

This chain connects TRBV11-3 to TRBJ2-3, with 7 bases matching TRBD2. Germline trimming cut 2 bases from V and 1 base from J; bases unmatched to any gene: 12. CDR1 and CDR2 from the germline V gene are SGHNT and YENEEA. CDR3 length equals 18 residues. DNA of the CDR3: TGTGCCAGCAGCTTAACCAGCGGGGCCCGGGGGGGCACAGATACGCAGTATTTT. Protein: CASSLTSGARGGTDTQYF. The entire variable domain, with the rest obtained from reference TRBV11-3 and TRBJ2-3, is as follows: EAGVVQSPRYKIIEKKQPVAFWCNPISGHNTLYWYLQNLGQGPELLIRYENEEAVDDSQLPKDRFSAERLKGVDSTLKIQPAELGDSAVYLCASSLTSGARGGTDTQYFGPGTRLTVL.

This chain joins TRBV4-1 and TRBJ1-5; D is uncertain. CDR3 size: 13 residues. Germline loops: CDR1 MGHRA, CDR2 YSYEKL. The ends were cut back, 0 bases at V and 6 bases at J, with 6 bases in the middle. The CDR3 region is CASSQDKGQPQHF. The CDR3 region has the DNA TGCGCCAGCAGCCAAGATAAGGGTCAGCCCCAGCATTTT.

The CDR3 protein is CASSPRRSNQPQHF. Written as DNA, the CDR3 is TGTGCCAGCTCACCACGGCGGAGCAATCAGCCCCAGCATTTT. The chain couples TRBV18 to TRBJ1-5; D ambiguous. This CDR3 contains 14 residues. V lost 1 base and J lost 1, with 5 bases in between. CDR1 and CDR2 (germline): KGHSH, LQKENI. Full variable domain (missing parts from reference TRBV18 and TRBJ1-5): NAGVMQNPRHLVRRRGQEARLRCSPMKGHSHVYWYRQLPEEGLKFMVYLQKENIIDESGMPKERFSAEFPKEGPSILRIQQVVRGDSAAYFCASSPRRSNQPQHFGDGTRLSIL.

The chain employs TRBV7-2 and TRBJ2-7; 9 bases match TRBD1. The CDR3 extends over 14 amino acids. With 5 bases clipped from V and 1 base from J, the junction kept 3 bases outside the gene matches. Germline CDR1 reads SGHTA; CDR2 reads FQGNSA. The chain's CDR3 is CASSRDRVSYEQYF. CDR3 sequence (DNA): TGTGCCAGCAGCAGGGACAGGGTATCCTACGAGCAGTACTTC.

This sequence joins TRBV6-5 and TRBJ2-5, with TRBD2 matching over 7 bases. The CDR3 loop spans 15 amino acids. Germline CDR1 is MNHEY and CDR2 is SVGAGI. The junction had 10 bases not matched to a gene; V was cut back by 6 bases and J by 3 bases. The CDR3 loop is CASSLPDSGKETQYF. The CDR3 DNA sequence: TGTGCCAGCAGCCTCCCCGACAGCGGGAAAGAGACCCAGTACTTC.

The V gene is TRBV5-6, the J gene TRBJ1-5, with D perhaps TRBD1 (6 bases). Looked up from germline, CDR1 is SGHDT and CDR2 is YYEEEE. The CDR3 length is 14 residues. V dropped 2 bases and J dropped 7 bases, with 13 bases sitting between them. CDR3 sequence (DNA): TGTGCCAGCAGCTTCCGACAGGCTTGGCAGCCCCAGCATTTT. Translating gives CASSFRQAWQPQHF.

This chain uses TRBV28 with TRBJ2-3; 11 bases align to TRBD2. The trim removed 0 bases at V and 0 bases at J, leaving 17 bases unmatched. This CDR3 comprises 22 residues. Per germline, CDR1 MDHEN and CDR2 SYDVKM. The CDR3 here is CASSLWLSASGRTLTSTDTQYF. The CDR3, as DNA: TGTGCCAGCAGTTTATGGCTCTCGGCTAGCGGGAGGACCCTAACTAGCACAGATACGCAGTATTTT.

The chain joins TRBV10-3 to TRBJ2-6, with 8 bases lining up with TRBD1. CDR1 and CDR2 from the germline V gene are ENHRY and SYGVKD. The CDR3 totals 15 residues. After removal of 10 bases from V and 0 bases from J, the junction contained 5 bases not matched to a gene. The CDR3 reads CATSTGVSGANVLTF. For the CDR3, the DNA is TGTGCCACCTCGACAGGGGTCTCTGGGGCCAACGTCCTGACTTTC.

The chain couples TRBV2 to TRBJ2-5, with 11 bases that match TRBD1. J was trimmed by 4 bases and V by 4 bases; bases with no gene match: 5. The germline gives CDR1 SNHLY, CDR2 FYNNEI. This CDR3 contains 15 residues. The CDR3 here is CASSGFGQGAETQYF. The CDR3 DNA sequence: TGTGCCAGCAGTGGATTCGGACAGGGGGCAGAGACCCAGTACTTC. Combining the CDR3 with reference TRBV2 and TRBJ2-5 gives the whole variable domain EPEVTQTPSHQVTQMGQEVILRCVPISNHLYFYWYRQILGQKVEFLVSFYNNEISEKSEIFDDQFSVERPDGSNFTLKIRSTKLEDSAMYFCASSGFGQGAETQYFGPGTRLLVL.

V usage is TRBV4-1 and J usage is TRBJ2-3, with a possible D match to TRBD1 (7 bases). Trimming removed 2 bases at V and 5 bases at J, with 11 bases between. In germline, CDR1 is MGHRA, CDR2 YSYEKL. The CDR3 extends over 14 amino acids. For the CDR3, the DNA is TGCGCCAGCAGCCAAAGACAGGGACTAGATACGCAGTATTTT. Protein product: CASSQRQGLDTQYF.

The CDR3 coding sequence is TGTGCCAGCAGTAGAACTGGGGGGGGTCAGCCCCAGCATTTT. It specifies CASSRTGGGQPQHF. V is TRBV7-2 and J is TRBJ1-5; D perhaps matches TRBD1 (5 bases). Germline CDR1 and CDR2: SGHTA and FQGNSA. Between the trimmed V and J ends, which lost 6 bases and 6 bases, there was a span of 15 bases. The CDR3 has 14 residues.

The chain combines TRBV11-2 with TRBJ2-7; D is ambiguous. The ends were cut back, 1 base at V and 6 bases at J, with 10 bases in the middle. The CDR3 spans 13 residues. Germline V gene lookup returns CDR1 SGHAT and CDR2 FQNNGV. The CDR3 region is CASSLAHLSEQYF. CDR3 bases: TGTGCCAGCAGCTTAGCGCATCTCTCCGAGCAGTACTTC.

The chain links TRBV6-1 to TRBJ1-3; no reliable D call. The germline gives CDR1 MNHNS, CDR2 SASEGT. This CDR3 contains 14 residues. The V end lost 2 bases, the J end lost 2 bases, and 7 bases lay between the germline ends. The CDR3 DNA follows: TGTGCCAGCAGTGAAAGTGTCCCTGGAAACACCATATATTTT. Amino acid sequence: CASSESVPGNTIYF.

This clone was picked up a small number of times. V usage is TRBV28 and J usage is TRBJ1-5; D possibly corresponds to TRBD1 (6 bases). Germline V gene data show CDR1 as MDHEN and CDR2 as SYDVKM. The CDR3 covers 14 residues. V gave up 6 bases and J gave up 3 bases, with 12 bases separating them. The CDR3 bases are TGTGCCAGCAGCCGGACAGCCCCCAATCAGCCCCAGCATTTT. This sequence encodes CASSRTAPNQPQHF.

CDR3 residues: CASSIGLAGYQETQYF. For the CDR3, the DNA is TGTGCCAGTAGTATAGGACTAGCGGGCTACCAAGAGACCCAGTACTTC. This chain joins TRBV19 and TRBJ2-5, with 10 bases identical to TRBD2. The CDR3 runs to 16 residues. Germline V lookup: CDR1 LNHDA, CDR2 SQIVND (reference sequence). Trimming at V came to 1 base and at J to 0 bases, leaving 2 bases not matched to a gene. Supplemented by reference TRBV19 and TRBJ2-5, the full variable domain reads DGGITQSPKYLFRKEGQNVTLSCEQNLNHDAMYWYRQDPGQGLRLIYYSQIVNDFQKGDIAEGYSVSREKKESFPLTVTSAQKNPTAFYLCASSIGLAGYQETQYFGPGTRLLVL.

This clone appeared once. V gene TRBV11-2 combines with J gene TRBJ2-3, with 10 bases fitting TRBD2. With V trimmed by 5 bases and J by 1 base, 6 bases remained unmatched. Germline V gene sequence: CDR1 SGHAT, CDR2 FQNNGV. The CDR3 consists of 16 residues. DNA of the CDR3: TGTGCCAGCAGCATTACCAGCGGGAGGGGCACAGATACGCAGTATTTT. This sequence encodes CASSITSGRGTDTQYF.

The chain couples TRBV27 to TRBJ1-4; D remains unclear. The CDR3 sequence is 13 residues long. Per germline, CDR1 MNHEY and CDR2 SMNVEV (reference sequence). V lost 5 bases to trimming and J lost 8 bases, with 12 bases between them. The CDR3 nucleotides read TGTGCCAGCAGTATTAGATCGGGAGAAAAACTGTTTTTT. Translated: CASSIRSGEKLFF.

The rearrangement links TRBV9 to TRBJ2-5, with 8 bases identical to TRBD1. The CDR3 consists of 16 residues. Germline V gene lookup returns CDR1 SGDLS and CDR2 YYNGEE. V dropped 3 bases and J dropped 4; count of bases not matched to a gene: 11. In nucleotides, the CDR3 is TGTGCCAGCAGCGCTTCCCAGGGGGCTCGAGCAGAGACCCAGTACTTC. It codes for CASSASQGARAETQYF.

The table lists this clone with a few counts. One end of the junction does not line up with germline, which may come from a read error. This sequence joins TRBV11-3 and TRBJ1-2; a weak D match, TRBD1 (5 bases). Germline V gene data show CDR1 as SGHNT and CDR2 as YENEEA. The CDR3 contains 13 residues. This CDR3 reads CASSSGPDTTVFF. CDR3 DNA: TGTGCCAGCAGCTCCGGACCCGACACGACAGTTTTCTTC.

Here the CDR3 reads CASTPWESYNSPLHF. The CDR3 nucleotides read TGTGCCAGCACCCCCTGGGAGTCCTATAATTCACCCCTCCACTTT. This rearrangement joins TRBV2 to TRBJ1-6; no clear D. The CDR3 is 15 amino acids. V dropped 7 bases and J dropped 1 base, with 11 bases sitting between them. Looked up from germline, CDR1 is SNHLY and CDR2 is FYNNEI.

This chain uses TRBV10-3 with TRBJ1-5; 7 bases line up with TRBD1. With V trimmed by 2 bases and J by 4 bases, 5 bases remained unmatched. Germline CDR1 ENHRY, CDR2 SYGVKD. This CDR3 is 15 amino acids long. For the CDR3, the DNA is TGTGCCATCAGTGAGACAGGGGCGGGTAATCAGCCCCAGCATTTT. Amino acid sequence: CAISETGAGNQPQHF.

The chain combines TRBV18 with TRBJ2-3; TRBD2 matches 16 bases. The CDR3 extends over 18 amino acids. Per the germline V gene, CDR1 is KGHSH and CDR2 is LQKENI. V trimming: 3 bases; J trimming: 4 bases; junction bases outside the gene matches: 7. The CDR3 DNA follows: TGTGCCAGCTCACCCGGGACTAGCGGGAGGGCCGCCCCAGATACGCAGTATTTT. Residues: CASSPGTSGRAAPDTQYF.

J is TRBJ2-7 and V is TRBV27, with TRBD2 matching over 11 bases. Looked up from germline, CDR1 is MNHEY and CDR2 is SMNVEV (reference sequence). The ends lost 6 bases at V and 2 bases at J; junction bases unmatched: 0. This CDR3 spans 13 amino acids. CDR3 residues: CASRLAGAYEQYF. The CDR3 nucleotides are TGTGCCAGCAGACTAGCGGGAGCCTACGAGCAGTACTTC.

The rearrangement uses TRBV19 and TRBJ2-3, with 7 bases identical to TRBD2. CDR1 LNHDA and CDR2 SQIVND come from the germline V gene (reference sequence). The J segment lost 2 bases and the V segment lost 7 bases, leaving 9 bases of the junction unmatched. The CDR3 sequence is 15 residues long. CDR3 sequence: CASKQGGGLTDTQYF. The CDR3 nucleotides are TGTGCCAGTAAGCAGGGCGGGGGTCTCACAGATACGCAGTATTTT.